This entry is about one TCR beta chain. This specimen belongs to a study of blood T cell repertoires in COVID-19. Turning to the study itself: T cells, B-cell-depleted T cells, or PBMCs supplied cDNA or gDNA.

The CDR3 spans 13 residues. Germline-derived CDR1 and CDR2 are SGHRS and YFSETQ. With 0 bases removed from V and 4 bases from J, the gap between germline ends came to 5 bases. Here immunoSEQ multiplex PCR was the method, and the copy in TCRdb shows in-frame clones only, minus some. Altogether around 150,000 clones are present, 85% being singletons, with the ten largest covering 3.3%. The TCR was taken from a human donor with acute or convalescent COVID-19. The donor label of this sample is uncertain. The chain is built from TRBV5-1 and TRBJ1-3; unclear D gene. Sequenced material: peripheral blood. The chain's CDR3 is CASSLAAGNTIYF. CDR3 DNA sequence: TGCGCCAGCAGCTTGGCCGCGGGAAACACCATATATTTT.